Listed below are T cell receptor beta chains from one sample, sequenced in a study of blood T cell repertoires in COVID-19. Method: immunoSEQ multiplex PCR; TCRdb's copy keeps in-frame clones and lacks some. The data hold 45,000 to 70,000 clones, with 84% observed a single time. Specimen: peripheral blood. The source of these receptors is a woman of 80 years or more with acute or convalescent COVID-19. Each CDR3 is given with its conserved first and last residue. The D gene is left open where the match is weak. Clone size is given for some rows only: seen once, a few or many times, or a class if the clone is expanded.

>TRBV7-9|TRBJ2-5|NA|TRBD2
CASSAQAGAETQYF
TGTGCCAGCAGTGCACAAGCGGGGGCAGAGACCCAGTACTTC
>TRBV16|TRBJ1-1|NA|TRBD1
CASSRQGNTEAFF
TGTGCCAGCAGTCGACAGGGGAACACTGAAGCTTTCTTT
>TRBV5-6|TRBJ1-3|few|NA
CASSSRVGGGSLNTIYF
TGTGCCAGCAGCTCGAGGGTCGGTGGGGGCAGTTTGAACACCATATATTTT
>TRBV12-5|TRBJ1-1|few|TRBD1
CASGLATGGTSEAFF
TGTGCTAGTGGTTTGGCCACAGGGGGCACCTCCGAAGCTTTCTTT
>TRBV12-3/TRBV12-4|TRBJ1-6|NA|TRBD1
CASSSGGGSPLHF
TGTGCCAGCAGTTCAGGGGGCGGGTCACCCCTCCACTTT
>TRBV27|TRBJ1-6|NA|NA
CASSLSESSYNSPLHF
TGTGCCAGCAGTTTATCGGAGAGCTCCTATAATTCACCCCTCCACTTT
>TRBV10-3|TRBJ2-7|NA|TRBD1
CAISWTGDSYEQYF
TGTGCCATCAGTTGGACAGGCGACTCCTACGAGCAGTACTTC
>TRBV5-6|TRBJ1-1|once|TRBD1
CASSWGQGITEAFF
TGTGCCAGCAGCTGGGGACAGGGAATCACTGAAGCTTTCTTT
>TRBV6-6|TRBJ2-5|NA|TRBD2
CASSIEAGSRTQYF
TGTGCCAGCAGTATAGAAGCGGGGTCCCGGACCCAGTACTTC
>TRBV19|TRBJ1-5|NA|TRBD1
CASSIGTVPIYSPWDQPQHF
TGTGCCAGTAGCATCGGGACAGTTCCAATTTATTCTCCCTGGGATCAGCCCCAGCATTTT
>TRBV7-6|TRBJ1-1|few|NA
CASSLGRQAIDEAFF
TGTGCCAGCAGCTTGGGTCGCCAGGCGATCGATGAAGCTTTCTTT
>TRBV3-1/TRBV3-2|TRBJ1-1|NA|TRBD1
CASSQADRAQEAFF
TGTGCCAGCAGCCAAGCAGACAGGGCTCAAGAAGCTTTCTTT
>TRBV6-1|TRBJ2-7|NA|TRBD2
CASSEAGGDFYEQYF
TGTGCCAGCAGTGAGGCGGGGGGGGATTTCTACGAGCAGTACTTC
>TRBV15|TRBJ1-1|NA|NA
CATSNTDRTHTEAFF
TGTGCCACCAGCAACACGGACAGAACACACACTGAAGCTTTCTTT
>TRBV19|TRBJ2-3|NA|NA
CASNPPSSAGTQYF
TGTGCCAGTAACCCTCCGTCGTCGGCGGGTACGCAGTATTTT
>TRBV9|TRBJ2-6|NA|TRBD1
CASSTRQGAANVLTF
TGTGCCAGCAGCACGCGACAGGGCGCGGCCAACGTCCTGACTTTC
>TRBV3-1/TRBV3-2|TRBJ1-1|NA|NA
CASSPDRLNEAFF
TGTGCCAGCAGCCCTGACAGGTTGAATGAAGCTTTCTTT
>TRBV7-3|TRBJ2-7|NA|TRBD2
CASSSGTRREQYF
TGTGCCAGCAGCTCGGGGACTAGGAGAGAGCAGTACTTC
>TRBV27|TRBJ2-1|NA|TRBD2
CASSTGLASNEQFF
TGTGCCAGCAGTACCGGACTAGCGAGTAATGAGCAGTTCTTC
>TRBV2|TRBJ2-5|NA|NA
CASRSETQYF
TGTGCCAGTCGGTCAGAGACCCAGTACTTC
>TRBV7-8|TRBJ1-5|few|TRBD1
CASSKDRGNQPQHF
TGTGCCAGCAGCAAGGACAGGGGCAATCAGCCCCAGCATTTT
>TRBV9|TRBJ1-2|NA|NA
CASIPKRTRNYGYTF
TGTGCCAGCATCCCCAAAAGGACAAGAAACTATGGCTACACCTTC
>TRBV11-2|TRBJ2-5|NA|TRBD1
CASSLGGPGQGPETQYF
TGTGCCAGCAGCTTAGGCGGACCGGGACAGGGTCCAGAGACCCAGTACTTC
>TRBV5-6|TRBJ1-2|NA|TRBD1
CASSLRGQGDYGYTF
TGTGCCAGCAGCTTACGCGGACAGGGCGACTATGGCTACACCTTC
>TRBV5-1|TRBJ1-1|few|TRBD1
CASSQGQGRTEAFF
TGCGCCAGCAGCCAGGGACAGGGACGGACTGAAGCTTTCTTT
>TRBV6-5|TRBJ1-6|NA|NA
CASSTGTRNSPLHF
TGTGCCAGCAGCACCGGGACAAGAAATTCACCCCTCCACTTT
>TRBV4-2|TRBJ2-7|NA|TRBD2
CASSRTSAPGSEQYF
TGTGCCAGCAGCCGAACTAGCGCGCCGGGTAGTGAGCAGTACTTC
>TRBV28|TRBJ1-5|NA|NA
CASSFAGTNQPQHF
TGTGCCAGCAGTTTCGCGGGTACCAATCAGCCCCAGCATTTT
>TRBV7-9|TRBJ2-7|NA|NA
CASSYGQSSYEQYF
TGTGCCAGCAGCTACGGACAGAGCTCCTACGAGCAGTACTTC
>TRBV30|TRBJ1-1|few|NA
CAWSVNSLNTEAFF
TGTGCCTGGAGTGTCAACAGTCTGAACACTGAAGCTTTCTTT
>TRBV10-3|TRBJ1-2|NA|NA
CAITARPLTEANYGYTF
TGTGCCATCACCGCCAGGCCCCTGACAGAAGCTAACTATGGCTACACCTTC
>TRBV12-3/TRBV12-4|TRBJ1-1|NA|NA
CASKRDGTEAFF
TGTGCCAGCAAGCGAGATGGAACTGAAGCTTTCTTT
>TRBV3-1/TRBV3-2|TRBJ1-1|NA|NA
CASTRTVNTEAFF
TGTGCCAGCACCCGGACAGTGAACACTGAAGCTTTCTTT
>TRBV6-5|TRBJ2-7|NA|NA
CASTQGRGGAYEQYF
TGTGCCAGCACCCAAGGAAGGGGTGGGGCCTACGAGCAGTACTTC
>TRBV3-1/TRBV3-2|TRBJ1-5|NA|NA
CASSQDPNQPQHF
TGTGCCAGCAGCCAAGACCCGAATCAGCCCCAGCATTTT
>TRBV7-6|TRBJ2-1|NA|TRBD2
CASSLTNSGGGNEQFF
TGTGCCAGCAGCTTAACCAATAGCGGGGGGGGAAATGAGCAGTTCTTC
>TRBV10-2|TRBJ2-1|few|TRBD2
CASSPLAGALNEQFF
TGCGCCAGCAGTCCACTAGCGGGGGCCCTCAATGAGCAGTTCTTC
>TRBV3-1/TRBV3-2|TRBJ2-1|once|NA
CASSQNSGGYNEQFF
TGTGCCAGCAGCCAAAACTCCGGCGGCTACAATGAGCAGTTCTTC
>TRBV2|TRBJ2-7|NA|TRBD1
CASREDRGSHEQYF
TGTGCCAGCAGGGAGGACAGGGGGTCCCACGAGCAGTACTTC
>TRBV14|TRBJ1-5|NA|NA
CASSQEDGRGRSNQPQHF
TGTGCCAGCAGCCAAGAAGATGGAAGGGGCCGGAGCAATCAGCCCCAGCATTTT
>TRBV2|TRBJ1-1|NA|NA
CASRLTMNTEAFF
TGTGCCAGCAGACTAACCATGAACACTGAAGCTTTCTTT
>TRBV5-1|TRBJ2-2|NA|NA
CASSFTGERAGELFF
TGCGCCAGCAGCTTCACAGGGGAGCGGGCCGGGGAGCTGTTTTTT
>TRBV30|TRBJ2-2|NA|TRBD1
CAWSVTGAFTGELFF
TGTGCCTGGAGTGTTACAGGGGCATTCACCGGGGAGCTGTTTTTT
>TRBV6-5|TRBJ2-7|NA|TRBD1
CASSRGQPYEQYF
TGTGCCAGCAGCCGGGGACAGCCCTACGAGCAGTACTTC
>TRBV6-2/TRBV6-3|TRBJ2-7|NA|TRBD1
CASSRQTRYRGEAYEQYF
TGTGCCAGCAGTCGCCAAACCAGATACAGGGGAGAAGCCTACGAGCAGTACTTC
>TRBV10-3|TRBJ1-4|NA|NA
CAISESTVGGTNEKLFF
TGTGCCATCAGTGAGTCGACGGTTGGAGGGACTAATGAAAAACTGTTTTTT